This TCR beta chain was retrieved from a study of cytomegalovirus exposure and HLA in healthy donors (TCRdb year 2017). Regarding the study in general: The 500 to 800 repertoires of the first cohort and the 110 or so validation repertoires were produced on the same platform, according to a later analysis. The study was designed to test whether signatures of past pathogen exposure could be identified by cataloging public T cell receptors. In addition to the first cohort of 650 to 800 subjects, a separate validation cohort of 120 different subjects was used. High-throughput TCR immunosequencing, statistical association of individual TCRs with disease status, and machine learning were combined to predict cytomegalovirus infection status. Broad study findings and their caveats: It was suggested by the authors that the approach could potentially be generalized to other disease states and immunological phenotypes. In the study, approximately 150 TCR beta chains were listed as associated with cytomegalovirus. The classifier was reported to diagnose cytomegalovirus status with high specificity and sensitivity in both the original cohort and the validation cohort. Most TCR sequences were observed very rarely across donors, whereas some public TCRs were present in many individuals. Three of the identified cytomegalovirus-associated TCR beta chains were confirmed in vitro to be specific for cytomegalovirus antigens. Of the cluster scores, roughly 95% were above 0 in a later analysis, which found that TCRs clustered in the first cohort also tended to co-occur in the 120 validation repertoires. A later analysis had no HLA typing for the validation cohort, so co-occurrence there was scored across all 130 or so repertoires.

CDR3 length: 15 amino acids, cysteine to phenylalanine. CDR3 DNA is the only sequence kept; it has 45 bases, read in frame from the first base. For CDR1 and CDR2, the germline V gene lists SGHDT and YYEEEE. V is pared back by 4 bases and J by 0 bases, with 12 bases lying between the germline termini. The donors were included in the validation cohort of over a hundred subjects, a group kept apart from the roughly 690-subject first cohort. As concerns this clone: The antigen this receptor binds is unknown. Nothing much larger sits one base from this clone, and base qualities are not available.

The method was the immunoSEQ multiplex PCR assay. Per the original workflow: A statistical classification framework was developed to diagnose cytomegalovirus status using the catalog of TCR beta chain sequences. As stored in TCRdb, this immuneACCESS dataset retains in-frame rearrangements with V and J assigned. A fraction of the clones does not appear; measured against another copy, unresolved V genes explain less than half of the discrepancy, and the remainder lacks a known reason. The DNA gave D and trimming, while V, J and clone size come from that table. This sample comprises fewer than 250,000 clones, approximately 90% of them detected only once. About 3% of the sample is in the top ten clones.

The sample was PBMCs. This receptor was obtained from a man aged 18 to 29 in good health and CMV-seronegative. The sequence joins TRBV5-6 to TRBJ2-3; there is no confident call for the D gene. CDR3 loop: CASSNTQVSTDTQYF. The DNA sequence is as follows: TGTGCCAGCAGCAACACCCAGGTCAGCACAGATACGCAGTATTTT.